This T cell receptor beta chain was found in a study of T cells in Graves' hyperthyroidism and ophthalmopathy. RNA transcripts yielded amplified TCR beta CDR3 regions. The HTBI primer set was used in a first-round RT-PCR of the TCR CDR3. TCRdb passed the multiplex PCR reads through MiXCR, listing each CDR3 protein once. In the table there are about 510,000 distinct CDR3 sequences, 14% of which are singletons. V dropped 6 bases and J dropped 5; count of bases not matched to a gene: 9. CDR3 length equals 15 residues. The TCR sequence derives from a woman in her forties with Graves' hyperthyroidism. The sequencing sample was made of blood. The J gene is TRBJ1-5, the V gene TRBV12-3 or TRBV12-4, with 8 bases matching TRBD1. The CDR3 loop reads CASSLDRGRDQPQHF. CDR3 sequence (DNA): TGTGCCAGCAGCCTCGACAGGGGAAGAGATCAGCCCCAGCATTTT.